The clone carrying this T cell receptor beta chain was counted a few times. No antigen is known for it. CDR1 and CDR2 from the germline V gene are SGHNT and YYREEE (reference sequence). The V end lost 6 bases, the J end lost 0 bases, and 3 bases lay between the germline ends. The CDR3 runs to 11 residues. CD45RO negativity and positive selection for CCR7 defined naive CD8 cells, a population that excluded terminally differentiated effector memory CD45RA+ cells. All the donors were Caucasian adults who lived in Nashville, Tennessee. The data originate from a study of shared clonotypes between healthy human individuals. About the study: CD4 naive and CD4 memory each took three plates per donor, while CD8 naive took two and CD8 memory one.

Original processing methods: ImmunoSEQ gave junction-only sequences without quality scores, so filtering differed. Profiled with immunoSEQ multiplex PCR; TCRdb holds only in-frame clones, not every one. V, J and clone size were drawn from that table, and D and trimming were deduced from the DNA. The data show 2 million to 2.5 million clones, around 93% seen once. General study results and limits: Clonotype sharing across a few donors was observed for around 5% of naive CD4 clonotypes.

This sequence originates from a man in his late teens or twenties in good health. Some clones in this sample may be carry-over from other donors' samples. The genes are TRBV5-4 and TRBJ1-1; D gene unclear. Sequencing was performed on naive CD8+ T cells from PBMCs. The chain's CDR3 is CASKLNTEAFF. The CDR3 DNA is TGTGCCAGCAAATTGAACACTGAAGCTTTCTTT.